This T cell receptor beta chain came from a study of blood T cell repertoires in COVID-19. Study background: Samples came from the United States, Italy and Spain, spanning acute and convalescent COVID-19.

TCRdb's table, derived via immunoSEQ multiplex PCR, lists solely in-frame clones and lacks some. The sample yields a few hundred thousand clones, roughly 90% seen once. Unmatched junction bases numbered 18, after V lost 3 bases and J lost 2 bases. The CDR3 is 20 residues long. In germline, CDR1 is KGHDR, CDR2 SFDVKD. Material for sequencing was peripheral blood. The chain joins TRBV24-1 to TRBJ2-1; TRBD1 matches 7 bases. This TCR came from a woman in her thirties with acute or convalescent COVID-19. CDR3 bases: TGTGCCACCAGTGATGTAGACAGGGTGGCTGAACGACGAACCTACAATGAGCAGTTCTTC. Amino acids: CATSDVDRVAERRTYNEQFF.